This T cell receptor beta chain is drawn from a study of blood T cell repertoires in COVID-19. Whole-study context: The analysed material was cDNA or gDNA that came from T cells, B-cell-depleted T cells, or PBMCs.

CDR1 is SGHNT, CDR2 YYREEE, per germline (reference sequence). This CDR3 region has 14 residues. The V end lost 1 base, the J end lost 1 base, and 8 bases lay between the germline ends. In this sample, this clone turned up once. The method was immunoSEQ multiplex PCR; TCRdb's version includes in-frame clones alone and lacks a portion of them. The sample includes about 97,000 clones, around 84% of them seen just once. This TCR was recovered from a woman in her 70s with active or convalescent COVID-19. The chain uses TRBV5-4 and TRBJ1-1; no definite D call. Sequenced material: peripheral blood. This CDR3 reads CASSLLSGNTEAFF. As DNA, the CDR3 is TGTGCCAGCAGCTTGTTATCAGGGAACACTGAAGCTTTCTTT.